The clone carrying this TCR beta chain was seen at least ten times. What it binds is not known. The read ends 3 residues shy of where the CDR3 ends; the end is completed using the germline J gene. Clones were read by immunoSEQ multiplex PCR, and TCRdb kept only the in-frame ones, dropping some. Altogether 40,000 to 50,000 clones were found in the sample, and no singletons occur. Per the germline V gene, CDR1 is SGHDN and CDR2 is FVKESK. The CDR3 spans 18 residues. With 0 bases clipped from V and 4 bases from J, the junction kept 8 bases outside the gene matches. This sample is part of a study of T cell clonality in common variable immunodeficiency. Study findings and constraints: Compared with controls, CVID subjects had fewer shared TCRbeta clones. Fewer deletions and N-nucleotide insertions were reportedly seen in common variable immunodeficiency TCR beta sequences.

The sequencing sample was made of peripheral blood mononuclear cells. The chain combines TRBV14 with TRBJ2-1, with 11 bases that match TRBD2. This TCR was recovered from a human donor with common variable immunodeficiency. CDR3 in amino acids: CASSQDWGLAGGYNEQFF. Incomplete CDR3 DNA: TGTGCCAGCAGCCAAGATTGGGGGCTAGCGGGAGGTTACAATGAG.